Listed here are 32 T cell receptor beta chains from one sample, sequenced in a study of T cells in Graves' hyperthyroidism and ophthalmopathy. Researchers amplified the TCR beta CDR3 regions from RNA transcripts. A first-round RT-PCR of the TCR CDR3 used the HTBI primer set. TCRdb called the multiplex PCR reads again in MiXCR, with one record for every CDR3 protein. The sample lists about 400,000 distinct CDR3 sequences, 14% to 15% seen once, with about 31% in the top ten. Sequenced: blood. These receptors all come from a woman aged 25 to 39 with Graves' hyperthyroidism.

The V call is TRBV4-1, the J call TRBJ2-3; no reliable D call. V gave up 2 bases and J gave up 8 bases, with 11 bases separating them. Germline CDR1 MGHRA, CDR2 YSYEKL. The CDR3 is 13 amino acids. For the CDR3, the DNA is TGCGCCAGCAGCCAAACTAATACCGGTACGCAGTATTTT. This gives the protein CASSQTNTGTQYF.

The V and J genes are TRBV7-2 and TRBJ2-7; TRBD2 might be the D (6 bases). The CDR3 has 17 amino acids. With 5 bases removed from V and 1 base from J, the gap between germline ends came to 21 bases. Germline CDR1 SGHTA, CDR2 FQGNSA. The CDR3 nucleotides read TGTGCCAGCAGCCCAAGGGGACTCGGACTAAGTTCCTACGAGCAGTACTTC. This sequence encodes CASSPRGLGLSSYEQYF.

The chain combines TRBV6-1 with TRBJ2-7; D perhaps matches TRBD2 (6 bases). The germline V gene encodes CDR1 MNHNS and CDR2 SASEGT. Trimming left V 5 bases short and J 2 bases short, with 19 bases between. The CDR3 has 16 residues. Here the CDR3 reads CASSTHRRGVTYEQYF. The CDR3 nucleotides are TGTGCCAGCAGTACACATCGGAGGGGAGTAACCTACGAGCAGTACTTC.

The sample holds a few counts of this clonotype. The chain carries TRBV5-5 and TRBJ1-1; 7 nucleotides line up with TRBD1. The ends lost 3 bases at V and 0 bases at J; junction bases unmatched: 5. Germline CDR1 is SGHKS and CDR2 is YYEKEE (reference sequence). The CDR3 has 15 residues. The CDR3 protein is CASSSTGQMNTEAFF. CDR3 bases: TGTGCCAGCAGCTCGACGGGACAGATGAACACTGAAGCTTTCTTT.

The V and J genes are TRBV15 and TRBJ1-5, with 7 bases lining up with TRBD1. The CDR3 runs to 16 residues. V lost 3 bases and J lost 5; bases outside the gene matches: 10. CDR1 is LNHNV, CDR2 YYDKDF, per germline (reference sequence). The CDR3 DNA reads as TGTGCCACCAGCAGGAGAAGTGAGGGGGCACATCAGCCCCAGCATTTT. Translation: CATSRRSEGAHQPQHF.

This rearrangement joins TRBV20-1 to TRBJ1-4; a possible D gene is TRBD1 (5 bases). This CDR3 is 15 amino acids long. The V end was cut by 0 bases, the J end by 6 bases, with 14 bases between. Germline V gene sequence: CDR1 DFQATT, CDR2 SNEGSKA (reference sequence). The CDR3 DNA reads TGCAGTGCTAGAGAACCGGACACAGCTGATGAAAAACTGTTTTTT. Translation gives CSAREPDTADEKLFF.

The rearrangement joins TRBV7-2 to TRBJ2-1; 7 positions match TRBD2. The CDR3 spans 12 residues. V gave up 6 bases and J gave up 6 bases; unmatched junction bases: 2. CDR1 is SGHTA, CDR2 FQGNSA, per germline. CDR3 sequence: CASSRTSNEQFF. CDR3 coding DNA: TGTGCCAGCAGTCGGACTAGCAATGAGCAGTTCTTC. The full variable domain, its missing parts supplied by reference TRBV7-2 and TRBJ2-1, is GAGVSQSPSNKVTEKGKDVELRCDPISGHTALYWYRQSLGQGLEFLIYFQGNSAPDKSGLPSDRFSAERTGGSVSTLTIQRTQQEDSAVYLCASSRTSNEQFFGPGTRLTVL.

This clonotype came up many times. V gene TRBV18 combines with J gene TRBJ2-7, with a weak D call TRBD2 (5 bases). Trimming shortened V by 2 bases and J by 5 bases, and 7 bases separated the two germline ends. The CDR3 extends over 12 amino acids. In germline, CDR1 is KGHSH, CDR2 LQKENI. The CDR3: CASSPEGHEQYF. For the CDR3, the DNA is TGTGCCAGCTCACCAGAGGGCCACGAGCAGTACTTC.

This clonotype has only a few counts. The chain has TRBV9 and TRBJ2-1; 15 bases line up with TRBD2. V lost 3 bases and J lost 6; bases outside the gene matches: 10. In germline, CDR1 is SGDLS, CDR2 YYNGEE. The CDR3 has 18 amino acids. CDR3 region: CASSETTGTSGRPNEQFF. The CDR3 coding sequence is TGTGCCAGCAGCGAGACGACAGGGACTAGCGGGAGGCCCAATGAGCAGTTCTTC. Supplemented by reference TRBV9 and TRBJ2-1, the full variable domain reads DSGVTQTPKHLITATGQRVTLRCSPRSGDLSVYWYQQSLDQGLQFLIQYYNGEERAKGNILERFSAQQFPDLHSELNLSSLELGDSALYFCASSETTGTSGRPNEQFFGPGTRLTVL.

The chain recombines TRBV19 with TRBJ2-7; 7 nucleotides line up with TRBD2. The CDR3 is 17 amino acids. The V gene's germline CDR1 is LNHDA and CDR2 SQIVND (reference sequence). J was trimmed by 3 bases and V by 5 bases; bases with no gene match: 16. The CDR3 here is CASSLGYRGLESYEQYF. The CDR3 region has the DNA TGTGCCAGTAGTCTGGGGTACCGAGGACTAGAGAGCTACGAGCAGTACTTC.

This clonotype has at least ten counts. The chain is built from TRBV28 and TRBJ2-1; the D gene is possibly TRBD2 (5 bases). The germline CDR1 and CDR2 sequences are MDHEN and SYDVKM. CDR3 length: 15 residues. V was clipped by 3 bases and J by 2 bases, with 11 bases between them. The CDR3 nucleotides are TGTGCCAGCAGTTTTCTGTTAGCGACCTACAATGAGCAGTTCTTC. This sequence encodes CASSFLLATYNEQFF.

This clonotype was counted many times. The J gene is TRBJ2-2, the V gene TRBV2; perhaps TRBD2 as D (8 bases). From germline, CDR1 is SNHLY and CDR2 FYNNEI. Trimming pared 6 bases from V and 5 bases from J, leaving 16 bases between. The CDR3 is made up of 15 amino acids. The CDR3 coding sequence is TGTGCCAGCAGAGAGGGGGCTAGCGGGACCGGGGAGCTGTTTTTT. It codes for CASREGASGTGELFF.

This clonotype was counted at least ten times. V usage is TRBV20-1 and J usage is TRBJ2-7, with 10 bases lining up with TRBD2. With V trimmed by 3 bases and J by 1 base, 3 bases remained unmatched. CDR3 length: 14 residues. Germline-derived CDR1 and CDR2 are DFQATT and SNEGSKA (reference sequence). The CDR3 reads CSASRTSGSYEQYF. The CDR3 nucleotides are TGCAGTGCTAGTCGGACTAGCGGATCCTACGAGCAGTACTTC.

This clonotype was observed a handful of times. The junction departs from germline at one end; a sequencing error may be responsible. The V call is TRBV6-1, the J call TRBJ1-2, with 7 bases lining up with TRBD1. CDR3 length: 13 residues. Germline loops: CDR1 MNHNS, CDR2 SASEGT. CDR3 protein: CASSRDRGYGYAF. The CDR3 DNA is TGTGCCAGCAGCAGGGACAGAGGCTATGGCTACGCCTTC.

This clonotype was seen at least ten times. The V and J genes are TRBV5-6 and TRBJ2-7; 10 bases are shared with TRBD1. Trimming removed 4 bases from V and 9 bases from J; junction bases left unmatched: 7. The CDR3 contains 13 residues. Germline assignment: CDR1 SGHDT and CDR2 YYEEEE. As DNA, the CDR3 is TGTGCCAGCAGCCCCGGGACAGGGGAATGGCAGTACTTC. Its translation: CASSPGTGEWQYF. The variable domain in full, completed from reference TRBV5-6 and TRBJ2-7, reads DAGVTQSPTHLIKTRGQQVTLRCSPKSGHDTVSWYQQALGQGPQFIFQYYEEEERQRGNFPDRFSGHQFPNYSSELNVNALLLGDSALYLCASSPGTGEWQYFGPGTRLTVT.

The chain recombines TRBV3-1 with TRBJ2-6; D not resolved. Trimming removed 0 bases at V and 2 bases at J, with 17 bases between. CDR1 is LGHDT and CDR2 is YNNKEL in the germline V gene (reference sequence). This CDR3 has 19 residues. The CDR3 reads CASSQESPFGFAGANVLTF. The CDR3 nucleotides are TGTGCCAGCAGCCAAGAGTCCCCCTTCGGTTTCGCTGGGGCCAACGTCCTGACTTTC.

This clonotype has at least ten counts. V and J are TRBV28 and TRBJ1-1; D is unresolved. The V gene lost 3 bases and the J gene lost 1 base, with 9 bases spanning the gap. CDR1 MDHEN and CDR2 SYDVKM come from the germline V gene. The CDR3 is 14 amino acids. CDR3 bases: TGTGCCAGCAGTTTCACCGGCTCGAACACTGAAGCTTTCTTT. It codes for CASSFTGSNTEAFF.

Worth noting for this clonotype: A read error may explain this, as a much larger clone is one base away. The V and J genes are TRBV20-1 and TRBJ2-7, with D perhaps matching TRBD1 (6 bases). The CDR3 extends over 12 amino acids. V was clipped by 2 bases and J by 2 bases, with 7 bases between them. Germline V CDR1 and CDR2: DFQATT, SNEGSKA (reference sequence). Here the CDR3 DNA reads TGCAGTGCTAGACGGGACACCTACGAGCAGTACTTC. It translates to CSARRDTYEQYF.

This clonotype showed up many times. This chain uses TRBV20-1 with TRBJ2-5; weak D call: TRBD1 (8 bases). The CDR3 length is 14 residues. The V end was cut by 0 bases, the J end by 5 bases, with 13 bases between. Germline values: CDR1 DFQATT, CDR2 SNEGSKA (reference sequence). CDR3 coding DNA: TGCAGTGCTAGAGATCACAGGGGGGGGGAGACCCAGTACTTC. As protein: CSARDHRGGETQYF.

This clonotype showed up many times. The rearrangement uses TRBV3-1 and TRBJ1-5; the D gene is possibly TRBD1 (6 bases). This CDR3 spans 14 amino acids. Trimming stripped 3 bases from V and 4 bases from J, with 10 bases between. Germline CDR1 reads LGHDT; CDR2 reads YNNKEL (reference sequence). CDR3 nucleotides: TGTGCCAGCAGCCAGGACACAGGGAATCAGCCCCAGCATTTT. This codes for CASSQDTGNQPQHF.

CDR3 sequence (DNA): TGCGCCAGCAGCCAACGAACAGGGCCGGCGAACACCGGGGAGCTGTTTTTT. Its protein product is CASSQRTGPANTGELFF. The chain employs TRBV4-1 and TRBJ2-2; D possibly corresponds to TRBD1 (6 bases). Trimming took off 2 bases at V and 0 bases at J, with 13 bases between the two ends. CDR1 MGHRA and CDR2 YSYEKL come from the germline V gene. The CDR3 is made up of 17 amino acids.

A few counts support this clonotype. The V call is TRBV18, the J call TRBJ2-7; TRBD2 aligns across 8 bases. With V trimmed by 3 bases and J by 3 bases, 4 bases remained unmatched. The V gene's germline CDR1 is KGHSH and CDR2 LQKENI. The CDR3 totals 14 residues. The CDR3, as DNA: TGTGCCAGCTCACCCGGGACTAGAGACTACGAGCAGTACTTC. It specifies CASSPGTRDYEQYF. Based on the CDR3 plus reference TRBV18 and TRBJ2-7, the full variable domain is NAGVMQNPRHLVRRRGQEARLRCSPMKGHSHVYWYRQLPEEGLKFMVYLQKENIIDESGMPKERFSAEFPKEGPSILRIQQVVRGDSAAYFCASSPGTRDYEQYFGPGTRLTVT.

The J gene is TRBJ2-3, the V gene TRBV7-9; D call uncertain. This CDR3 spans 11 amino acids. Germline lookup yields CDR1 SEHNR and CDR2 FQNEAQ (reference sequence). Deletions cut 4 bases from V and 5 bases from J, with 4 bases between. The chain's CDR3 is CASSSKDTQYF. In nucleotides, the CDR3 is TGTGCCAGCAGCTCCAAAGATACGCAGTATTTT. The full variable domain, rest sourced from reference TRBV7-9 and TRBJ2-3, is DTGVSQNPRHKITKRGQNVTFRCDPISEHNRLYWYRQTLGQGPEFLTYFQNEAQLEKSRLLSDRFSAERPKGSFSTLEIQRTEQGDSAMYLCASSSKDTQYFGPGTRLTVL.

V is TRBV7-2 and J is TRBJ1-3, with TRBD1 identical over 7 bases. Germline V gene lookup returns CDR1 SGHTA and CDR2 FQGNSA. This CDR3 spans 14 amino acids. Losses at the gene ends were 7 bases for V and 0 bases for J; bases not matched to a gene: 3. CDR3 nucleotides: TGTGCCAGCACAACAGGGGTCTCTGGAAACACCATATATTTT. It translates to CASTTGVSGNTIYF.

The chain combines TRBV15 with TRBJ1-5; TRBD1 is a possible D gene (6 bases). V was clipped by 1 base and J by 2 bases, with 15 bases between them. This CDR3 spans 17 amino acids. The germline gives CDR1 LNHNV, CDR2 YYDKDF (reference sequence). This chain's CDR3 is CATSRVWGGRGNQPQHF. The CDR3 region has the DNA TGTGCCACCAGCAGAGTTTGGGGGGGGCGCGGCAATCAGCCCCAGCATTTT.

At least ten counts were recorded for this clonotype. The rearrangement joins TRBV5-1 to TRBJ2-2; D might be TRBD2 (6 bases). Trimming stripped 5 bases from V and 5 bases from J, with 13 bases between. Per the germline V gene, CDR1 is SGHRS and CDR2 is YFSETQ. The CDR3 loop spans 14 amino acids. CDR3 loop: CASSSGSLTGELFF. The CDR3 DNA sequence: TGCGCCAGCAGTTCCGGGAGTCTGACCGGGGAGCTGTTTTTT.

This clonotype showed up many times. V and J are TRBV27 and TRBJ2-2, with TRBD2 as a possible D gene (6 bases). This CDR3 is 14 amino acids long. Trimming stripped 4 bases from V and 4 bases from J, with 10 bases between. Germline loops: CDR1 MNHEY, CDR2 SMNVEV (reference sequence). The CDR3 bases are TGTGCCAGCAGTTCCCGGGGAGGCACCGGGGAGCTGTTTTTT. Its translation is CASSSRGGTGELFF.

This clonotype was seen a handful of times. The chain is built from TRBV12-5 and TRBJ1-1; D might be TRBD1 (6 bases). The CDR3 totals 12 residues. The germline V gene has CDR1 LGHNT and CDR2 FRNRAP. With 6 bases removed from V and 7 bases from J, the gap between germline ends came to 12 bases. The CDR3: CASGRDNFEAFF. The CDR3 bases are TGTGCTAGTGGACGGGACAACTTTGAAGCTTTCTTT.

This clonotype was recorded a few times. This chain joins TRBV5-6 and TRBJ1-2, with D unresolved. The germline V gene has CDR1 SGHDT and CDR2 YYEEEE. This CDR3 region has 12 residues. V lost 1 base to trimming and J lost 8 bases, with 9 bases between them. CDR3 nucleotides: TGTGCCAGCAGCTTGAGTGTGGGAGGCTACACCTTC. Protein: CASSLSVGGYTF.

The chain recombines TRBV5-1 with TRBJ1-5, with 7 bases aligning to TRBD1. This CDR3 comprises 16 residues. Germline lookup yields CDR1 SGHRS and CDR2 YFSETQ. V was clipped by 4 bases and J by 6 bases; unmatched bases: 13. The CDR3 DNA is TGCGCCAGCAGCGACCAACCGACAGGGACGGGTCAGCCCCAGCATTTT. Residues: CASSDQPTGTGQPQHF.

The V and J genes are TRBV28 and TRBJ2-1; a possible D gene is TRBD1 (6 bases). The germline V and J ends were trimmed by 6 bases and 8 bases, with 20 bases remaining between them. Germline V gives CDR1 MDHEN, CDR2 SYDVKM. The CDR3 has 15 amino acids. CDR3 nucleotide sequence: TGTGCCAGCAGCCCAATGGCCGGGACAATCGATGAGCAGTTCTTC. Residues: CASSPMAGTIDEQFF.

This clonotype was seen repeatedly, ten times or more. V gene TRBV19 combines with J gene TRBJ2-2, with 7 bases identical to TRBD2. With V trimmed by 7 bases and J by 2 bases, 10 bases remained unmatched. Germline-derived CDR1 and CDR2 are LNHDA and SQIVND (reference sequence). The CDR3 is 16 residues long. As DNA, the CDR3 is TGTGCCAGTATAGGATCCGGGACTATTAACACCGGGGAGCTGTTTTTT. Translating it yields CASIGSGTINTGELFF. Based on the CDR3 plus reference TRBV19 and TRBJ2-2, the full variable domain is DGGITQSPKYLFRKEGQNVTLSCEQNLNHDAMYWYRQDPGQGLRLIYYSQIVNDFQKGDIAEGYSVSREKKESFPLTVTSAQKNPTAFYLCASIGSGTINTGELFFGEGSRLTVL.